The rows below give T cell receptor beta chains drawn from one sample of a study of shared clonotypes between healthy human individuals. TCRdb's copy holds only in-frame clones and misses some; the assay was immunoSEQ multiplex PCR. Among over 2 million clones, 85% to 95% were seen once, and the ten largest hold 0.37%. Sequenced material: naive CD4+ T cells from PBMCs. These receptors originate from a young man in good health. Some clones in this sample may be carry-over from other donors' samples. Each CDR3 is given without its conserved first and last residue. The order of the fields is V gene, J gene, CDR3 protein.

TRBV5-5	TRBJ1-2	ASSRGVSPNYGYT
TRBV10-1	TRBJ2-3	ASSGGKRGITDTQY
TRBV15	TRBJ1-2	ATSSWGSSGYT
TRBV6-5	TRBJ2-7	ASSQGSYEQY
TRBV29-1	TRBJ1-1	SAIEQVNTEAF
TRBV29-1	TRBJ1-1	SVEGERGANTEAF
TRBV15	TRBJ2-7	ATSRLLAGALEQY
TRBV19	TRBJ1-5	ASGQGFGQPQH
TRBV5-8	TRBJ2-7	ASSLGLGLAGLYEQY
TRBV6-6	TRBJ2-2	ASRTYGGELF
TRBV28	TRBJ2-7	ASSSVGQGFSYEQY
TRBV29-1	TRBJ2-5	SVGSGGLGETQY
TRBV11-3	TRBJ2-1	ASIRGTYYNEQF
TRBV9	TRBJ2-5	ASSVSARRDQETQY
TRBV5-1	TRBJ1-2	ASSLSTGEINYGYT
TRBV7-2	TRBJ2-7	ASSPQPSSYEQY
TRBV6-5	TRBJ2-7	ASRDRGHEQY
TRBV25-1	TRBJ2-5	ASSEFSGVGETQY
TRBV5-6	TRBJ2-4	ASSLGSLLQNIQY
TRBV18	TRBJ2-1	ASSPRLGGDNEQF
TRBV7-9	TRBJ2-2	ASSLAGSPGELF
TRBV4-3	TRBJ2-7	ASSQVTGWSYEQY